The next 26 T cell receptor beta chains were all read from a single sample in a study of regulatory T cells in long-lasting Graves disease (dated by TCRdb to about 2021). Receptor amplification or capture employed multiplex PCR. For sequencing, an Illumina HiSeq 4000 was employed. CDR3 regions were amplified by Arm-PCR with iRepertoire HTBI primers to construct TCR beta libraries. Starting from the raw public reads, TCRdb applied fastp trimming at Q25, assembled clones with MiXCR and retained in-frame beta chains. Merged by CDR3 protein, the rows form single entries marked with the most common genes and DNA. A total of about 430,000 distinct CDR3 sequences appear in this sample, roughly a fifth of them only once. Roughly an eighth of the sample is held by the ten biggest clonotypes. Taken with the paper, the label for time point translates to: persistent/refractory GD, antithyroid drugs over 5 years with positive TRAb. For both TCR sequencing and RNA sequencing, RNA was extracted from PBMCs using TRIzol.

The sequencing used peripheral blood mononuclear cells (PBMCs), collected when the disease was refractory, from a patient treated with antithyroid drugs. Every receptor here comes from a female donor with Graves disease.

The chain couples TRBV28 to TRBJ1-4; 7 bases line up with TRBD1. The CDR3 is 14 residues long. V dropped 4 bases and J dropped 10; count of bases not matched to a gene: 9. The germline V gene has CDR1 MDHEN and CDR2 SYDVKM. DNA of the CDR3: TGTGCCAGCAGTTACGACAGGGTGAGGGTAAAACTGTTTTTT. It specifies CASSYDRVRVKLFF.

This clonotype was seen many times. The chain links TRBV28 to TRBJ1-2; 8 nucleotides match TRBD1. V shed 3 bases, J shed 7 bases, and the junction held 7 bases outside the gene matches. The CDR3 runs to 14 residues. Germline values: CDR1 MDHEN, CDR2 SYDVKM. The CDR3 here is CASSFRGLPSGYTF. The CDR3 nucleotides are TGTGCCAGCAGTTTCAGGGGGCTCCCCTCTGGCTACACCTTC.

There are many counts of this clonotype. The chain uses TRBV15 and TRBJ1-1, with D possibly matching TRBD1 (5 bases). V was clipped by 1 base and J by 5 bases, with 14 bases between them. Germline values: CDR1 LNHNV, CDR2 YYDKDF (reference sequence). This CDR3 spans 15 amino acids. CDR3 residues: CATSRGRDLGTEAFF. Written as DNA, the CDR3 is TGTGCCACCAGCAGAGGCCGGGACCTAGGGACTGAAGCTTTCTTT.

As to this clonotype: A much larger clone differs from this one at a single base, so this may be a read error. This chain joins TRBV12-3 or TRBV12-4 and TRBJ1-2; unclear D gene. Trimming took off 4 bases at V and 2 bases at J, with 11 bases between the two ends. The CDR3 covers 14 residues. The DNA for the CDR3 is TGTGCCAGCAGTTCAGGAGGCCCCAACTATGGCTACACCTTC. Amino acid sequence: CASSSGGPNYGYTF.

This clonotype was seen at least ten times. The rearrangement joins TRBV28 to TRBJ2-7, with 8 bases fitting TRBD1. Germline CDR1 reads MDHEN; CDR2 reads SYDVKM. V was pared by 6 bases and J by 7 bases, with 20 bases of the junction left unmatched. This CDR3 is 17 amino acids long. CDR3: CASSPPTGGAIRKEQYF. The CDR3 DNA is TGTGCCAGCAGCCCACCTACAGGGGGAGCCATCAGGAAGGAGCAGTACTTC.

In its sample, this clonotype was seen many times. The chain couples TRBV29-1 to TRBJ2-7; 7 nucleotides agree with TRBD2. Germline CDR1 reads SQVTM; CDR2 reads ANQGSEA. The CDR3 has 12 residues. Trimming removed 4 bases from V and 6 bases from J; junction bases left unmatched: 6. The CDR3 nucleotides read TGCAGCGTTGCCGGGAGGACCCTCGAGCAGTACTTC. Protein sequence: CSVAGRTLEQYF.

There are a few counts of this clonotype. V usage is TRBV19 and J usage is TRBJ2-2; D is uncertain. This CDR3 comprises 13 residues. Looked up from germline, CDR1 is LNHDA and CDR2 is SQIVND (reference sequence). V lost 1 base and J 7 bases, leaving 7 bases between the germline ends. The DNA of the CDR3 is TGTGCCAGTAGTATAGGACGGAGCGGGGAGCTGTTTTTT. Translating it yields CASSIGRSGELFF.

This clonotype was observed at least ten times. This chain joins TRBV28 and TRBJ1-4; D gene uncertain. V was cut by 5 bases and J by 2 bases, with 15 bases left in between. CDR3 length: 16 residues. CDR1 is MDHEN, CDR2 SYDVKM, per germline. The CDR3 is CASSPYQTATNEKLFF. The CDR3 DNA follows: TGTGCCAGCAGTCCCTATCAAACGGCGACTAATGAAAAACTGTTTTTT. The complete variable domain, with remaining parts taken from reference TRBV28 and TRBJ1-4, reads DVKVTQSSRYLVKRTGEKVFLECVQDMDHENMFWYRQDPGLGLRLIYFSYDVKMKEKGDIPEGYSVSREKKERFSLILESASTNQTSMYLCASSPYQTATNEKLFFGSGTQLSVL.

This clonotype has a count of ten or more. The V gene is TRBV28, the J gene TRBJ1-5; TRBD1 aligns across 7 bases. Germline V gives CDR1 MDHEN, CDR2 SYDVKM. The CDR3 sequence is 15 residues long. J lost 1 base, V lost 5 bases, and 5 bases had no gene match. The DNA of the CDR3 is TGTGCCAGCAGTCAGGGGGGGGTAAGCAATCAGCCCCAGCATTTT. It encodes CASSQGGVSNQPQHF.

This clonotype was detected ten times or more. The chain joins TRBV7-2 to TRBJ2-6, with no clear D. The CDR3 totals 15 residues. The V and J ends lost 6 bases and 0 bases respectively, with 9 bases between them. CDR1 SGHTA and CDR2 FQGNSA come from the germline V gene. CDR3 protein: CASSLRTSGANVLTF. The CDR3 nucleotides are TGTGCCAGCAGTCTCAGGACCTCTGGGGCCAACGTCCTGACTTTC.

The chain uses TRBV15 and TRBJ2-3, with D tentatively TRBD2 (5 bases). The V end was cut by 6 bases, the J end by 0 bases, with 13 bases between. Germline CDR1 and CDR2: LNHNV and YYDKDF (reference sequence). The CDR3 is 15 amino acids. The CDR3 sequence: CATSLGLTSTDTQYF. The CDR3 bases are TGTGCCACCAGTTTAGGACTGACTAGCACAGATACGCAGTATTTT.

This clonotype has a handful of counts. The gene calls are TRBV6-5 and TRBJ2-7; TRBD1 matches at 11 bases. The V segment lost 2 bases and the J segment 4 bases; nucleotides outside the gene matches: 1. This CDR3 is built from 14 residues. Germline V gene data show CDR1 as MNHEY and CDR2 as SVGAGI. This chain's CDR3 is CASSYGDRGYEQYF. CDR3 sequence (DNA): TGTGCCAGCAGTTACGGGGACAGGGGGTACGAGCAGTACTTC.

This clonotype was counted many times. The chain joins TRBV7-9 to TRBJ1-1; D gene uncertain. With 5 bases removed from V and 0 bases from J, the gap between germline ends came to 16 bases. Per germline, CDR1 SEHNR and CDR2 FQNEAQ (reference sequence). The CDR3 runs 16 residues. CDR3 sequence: CASSRPVGRMNTEAFF. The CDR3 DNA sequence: TGTGCCAGCAGCCGACCAGTGGGCAGGATGAACACTGAAGCTTTCTTT.

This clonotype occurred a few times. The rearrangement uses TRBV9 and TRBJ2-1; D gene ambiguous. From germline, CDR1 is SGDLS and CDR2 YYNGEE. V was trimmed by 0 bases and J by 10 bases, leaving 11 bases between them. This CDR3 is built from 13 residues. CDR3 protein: CASSVGDEQEQFF. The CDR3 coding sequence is TGTGCCAGCAGCGTAGGTGACGAGCAGGAGCAGTTCTTC.

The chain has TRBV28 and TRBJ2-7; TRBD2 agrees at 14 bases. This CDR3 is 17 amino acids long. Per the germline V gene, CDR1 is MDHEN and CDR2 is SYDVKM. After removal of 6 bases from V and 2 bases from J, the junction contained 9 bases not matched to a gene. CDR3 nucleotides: TGTGCCAGCAGCTCTCAGAGACTAGCGGGAGGGACCTACGAGCAGTACTTC. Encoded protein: CASSSQRLAGGTYEQYF.

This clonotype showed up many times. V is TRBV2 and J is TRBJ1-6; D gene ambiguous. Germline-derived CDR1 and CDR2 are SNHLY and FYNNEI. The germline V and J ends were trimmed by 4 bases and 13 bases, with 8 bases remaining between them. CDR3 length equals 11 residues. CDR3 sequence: CASSGLNPLHF. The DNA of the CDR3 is TGTGCCAGCAGTGGTCTAAATCCCCTCCACTTT.

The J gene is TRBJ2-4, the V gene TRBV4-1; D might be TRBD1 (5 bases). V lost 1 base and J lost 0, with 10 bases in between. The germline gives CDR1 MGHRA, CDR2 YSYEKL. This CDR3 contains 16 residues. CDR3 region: CASSQVTELAKNIQYF. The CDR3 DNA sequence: TGCGCCAGCAGCCAAGTGACAGAACTAGCCAAAAACATTCAGTACTTC.

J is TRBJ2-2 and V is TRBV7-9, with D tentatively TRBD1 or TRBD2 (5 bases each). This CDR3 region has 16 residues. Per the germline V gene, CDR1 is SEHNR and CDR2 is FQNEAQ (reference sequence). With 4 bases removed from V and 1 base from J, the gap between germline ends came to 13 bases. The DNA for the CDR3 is TGTGCCAGCAGCTCCCCGGGACCGCTGAACACCGGGGAGCTGTTTTTT. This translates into CASSSPGPLNTGELFF. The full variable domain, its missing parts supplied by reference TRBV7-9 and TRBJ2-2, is DTGVSQNPRHKITKRGQNVTFRCDPISEHNRLYWYRQTLGQGPEFLTYFQNEAQLEKSRLLSDRFSAERPKGSFSTLEIQRTEQGDSAMYLCASSSPGPLNTGELFFGEGSRLTVL.

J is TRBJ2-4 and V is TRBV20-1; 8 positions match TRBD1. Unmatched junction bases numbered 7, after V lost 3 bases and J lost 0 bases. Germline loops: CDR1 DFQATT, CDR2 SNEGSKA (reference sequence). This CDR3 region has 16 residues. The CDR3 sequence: CSASPTGGIAKNIQYF. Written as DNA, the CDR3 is TGCAGTGCTAGCCCCACAGGGGGAATAGCCAAAAACATTCAGTACTTC.

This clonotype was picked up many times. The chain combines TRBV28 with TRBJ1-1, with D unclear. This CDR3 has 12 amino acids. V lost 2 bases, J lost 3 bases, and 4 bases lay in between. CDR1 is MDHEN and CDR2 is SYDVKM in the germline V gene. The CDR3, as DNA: TGTGCCAGCAGTTTAGATGACACTGAAGCTTTCTTT. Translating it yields CASSLDDTEAFF.

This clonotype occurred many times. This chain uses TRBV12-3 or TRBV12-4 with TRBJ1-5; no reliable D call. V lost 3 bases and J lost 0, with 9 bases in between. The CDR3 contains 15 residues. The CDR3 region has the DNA TGTGCCAGCAGTTTGTCAGATAATAGCAATCAGCCCCAGCATTTT. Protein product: CASSLSDNSNQPQHF.

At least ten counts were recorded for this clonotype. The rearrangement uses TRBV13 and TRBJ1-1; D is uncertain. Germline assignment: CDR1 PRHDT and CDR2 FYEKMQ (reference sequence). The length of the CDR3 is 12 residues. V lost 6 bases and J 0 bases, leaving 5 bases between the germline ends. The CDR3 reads CASSGLNTEAFF. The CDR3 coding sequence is TGTGCCAGCAGTGGCCTGAACACTGAAGCTTTCTTT.

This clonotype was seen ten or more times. CDR3 sequence (DNA): TGTGCCAGCAGTTTGAAAGCCCCAATCAGGGGTAATTCACCCCTCCACTTT. Its translation is CASSLKAPIRGNSPLHF. The chain is built from TRBV6-2 or TRBV6-3 and TRBJ1-6, with D perhaps TRBD1 (6 bases). Trimming cost V 4 bases and J 6 bases, with 19 bases left between them. The CDR3 sequence is 17 residues long. The germline V gene encodes CDR1 MNHEY and CDR2 SVGEGT.

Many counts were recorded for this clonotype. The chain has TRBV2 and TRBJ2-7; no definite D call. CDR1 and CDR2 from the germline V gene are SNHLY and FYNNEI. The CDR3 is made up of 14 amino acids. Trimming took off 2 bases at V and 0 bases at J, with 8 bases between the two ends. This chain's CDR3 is CASSESENSYEQYF. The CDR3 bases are TGTGCCAGCAGTGAATCAGAGAACTCCTACGAGCAGTACTTC.

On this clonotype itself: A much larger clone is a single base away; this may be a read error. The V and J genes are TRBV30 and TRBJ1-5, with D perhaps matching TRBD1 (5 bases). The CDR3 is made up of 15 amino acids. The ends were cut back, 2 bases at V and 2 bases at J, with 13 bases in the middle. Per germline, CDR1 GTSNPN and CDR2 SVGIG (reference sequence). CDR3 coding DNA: TGTGCCTGGAGTCTCCTGGGAGGGGGCAATCAGCCCCAGCATTTT. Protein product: CAWSLLGGGNQPQHF.

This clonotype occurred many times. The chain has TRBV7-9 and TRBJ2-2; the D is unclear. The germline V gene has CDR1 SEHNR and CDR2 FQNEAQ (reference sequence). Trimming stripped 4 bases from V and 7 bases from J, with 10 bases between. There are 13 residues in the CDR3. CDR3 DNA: TGTGCCAGCAGCTCTCGGACGGGCGGGGAGCTGTTTTTT. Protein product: CASSSRTGGELFF.